This T cell receptor (beta chain) originates from a study of blood T cell repertoires in COVID-19. Study-level background: Sample material is recorded as cDNA or gDNA derived from T cells, B-cell-depleted T cells, or PBMCs.

This CDR3 region has 15 residues. The V gene end was trimmed by 3 bases and the J gene end by 2 bases; junction bases not matched to a gene: 5. The germline V gene encodes CDR1 LGHNA and CDR2 YSLEER. Measured with immunoSEQ multiplex PCR; TCRdb has only the in-frame clones, and not every one. The table includes 28,000 or so clones, about 90% detected once. The clonotype originates from a man in his 70s with acute or convalescent COVID-19. The V and J genes are TRBV4-3 and TRBJ2-3, with 7 bases matching TRBD1. Sequenced material: peripheral blood. The DNA for the CDR3 is TGCGCCAGCAGCCAGAGGGACAGCCCCACAGATACGCAGTATTTT. Amino acid sequence: CASSQRDSPTDTQYF.